A single sample gave rise to the 24 T cell receptor beta chains below, sequenced in a study of OX40 agonist ivuxolimab in advanced cancers. The protocol was immunoSEQ multiplex PCR, while the TCRdb copy is restricted to in-frame clones and leaves out a portion. Of 100,000 or so clones in the sample, roughly 95% are singletons; the top ten hold approximately 0.2%. Specimen: CD4+ or CD8+ T cells sorted from blood, collected in a trial of the OX40 agonist ivuxolimab. These receptors were obtained from an adult with an advanced solid tumor such as melanoma, head and neck, liver or kidney cancer.

V gene TRBV5-4 combines with J gene TRBJ1-1; D is unclear. V was trimmed by 2 bases and J by 4 bases, leaving 12 bases between them. Germline-derived CDR1 and CDR2 are SGHNT and YYREEE (reference sequence). The CDR3 is 14 residues long. The CDR3 spells CASSLWVTGTEAFF. The CDR3 DNA sequence: TGTGCCAGCAGCTTATGGGTAACTGGCACTGAAGCTTTCTTT.

This chain joins TRBV9 and TRBJ2-5; a weak D match, TRBD1 (6 bases). This CDR3 region has 15 residues. Germline-derived CDR1 and CDR2 are SGDLS and YYNGEE. V shed 6 bases and J shed 1 base, with 16 bases lying between them. DNA for the CDR3: TGTGCCAGCACCCAGGGGATTTTGCTCCAAGAGACCCAGTACTTC. Amino acid sequence: CASTQGILLQETQYF.

This clone was recorded only once. J is TRBJ2-7 and V is TRBV5-4; D is perhaps TRBD2 (6 bases). V was shortened by 3 bases and J by 2 bases, with 12 bases between the two germline ends. Germline-derived CDR1 and CDR2 are SGHNT and YYREEE (reference sequence). This CDR3 is built from 14 residues. The CDR3 coding sequence is TGTGCCAGCAGCTCGGCAGGGAGGACCTACGAGCAGTACTTC. It specifies CASSSAGRTYEQYF.

The chain has TRBV28 and TRBJ1-2; D perhaps matches TRBD1 (6 bases). Germline V CDR1 and CDR2: MDHEN, SYDVKM. The CDR3 loop spans 14 amino acids. V shed 3 bases and J shed 7 bases, with 15 bases lying between them. The CDR3 DNA is TGTGCCAGCAGTTTTGCGGGGGCGCCGGGTGGCTACACCTTC. The encoded protein is CASSFAGAPGGYTF.

This chain connects TRBV9 to TRBJ1-1, with 9 bases identical to TRBD1. V lost 4 bases and J lost 3; bases outside the gene matches: 7. This CDR3 has 15 amino acids. The V gene's germline CDR1 is SGDLS and CDR2 YYNGEE. CDR3 in DNA: TGTGCCAGCAGCCCTGGGACAGGGTGGGACACTGAAGCTTTCTTT. Residues: CASSPGTGWDTEAFF.

This chain connects TRBV21-1 to TRBJ2-7; no check of the table's D call, TRBD1, against the DNA was made. TRBV21-1 is a pseudogene locus. The CDR3 loop spans 18 amino acids. For the CDR3, the DNA is TGTGCCAGCAGCAAGGATCCGGGACAGAGAATCCTTTCCTACGAGCAGTACTTC. It is translated as CASSKDPGQRILSYEQYF.

The V and J genes are TRBV20-1 and TRBJ2-5, with D possibly TRBD1 on 5 matching bases. V dropped 7 bases and J dropped 5 bases, with 11 bases sitting between them. CDR3 size: 11 residues. The germline gives CDR1 DFQATT, CDR2 SNEGSKA (reference sequence). CDR3 DNA sequence: TGCAGTGTTAGCAGGGCGGAGACCCAGTACTTC. The encoded protein is CSVSRAETQYF.

The chain employs TRBV4-3 and TRBJ2-2, with no clear D. The CDR3 consists of 16 residues. Trimming removed 1 base at V and 7 bases at J, with 16 bases between. Germline-derived CDR1 and CDR2 are LGHNA and YSLEER. The CDR3 region has the DNA TGCGCCAGCAGCCAAGGTGGCTATGTAGCTCTCGGGGAGCTGTTTTTT. Translating gives CASSQGGYVALGELFF.

The chain recombines TRBV28 with TRBJ1-2; possibly TRBD1 for D (5 bases). Germline V gene data show CDR1 as MDHEN and CDR2 as SYDVKM. The CDR3 runs 13 residues. Trimming left V 1 base short and J 8 bases short, with 11 bases between. The CDR3 is CASSLSGAGGYTF. CDR3 sequence (DNA): TGTGCCAGCAGTTTATCCGGGGCAGGGGGCTACACCTTC.

This sequence joins TRBV7-3 and TRBJ2-3, with D maybe TRBD2 (5 bases). Between the trimmed V and J ends, which lost 5 bases and 6 bases, there was a span of 12 bases. The CDR3 extends over 13 amino acids. From germline, CDR1 is SGHTA and CDR2 FQGTGA. The CDR3 sequence is CASSRGLGDTQYF. The CDR3 bases are TGTGCCAGCAGCCGCGGGCTCGGGGATACGCAGTATTTT. Combining the CDR3 with reference TRBV7-3 and TRBJ2-3 gives the whole variable domain GAGVSQTPSNKVTEKGKYVELRCDPISGHTALYWYRQSLGQGPEFLIYFQGTGAADDSGLPNDRFFAVRPEGSVSTLKIQRTERGDSAVYLCASSRGLGDTQYFGPGTRLTVL.

This sequence joins TRBV5-6 and TRBJ2-7; 9 bases are shared with TRBD1. Germline V gene lookup returns CDR1 SGHDT and CDR2 YYEEEE. V dropped 4 bases and J dropped 2; count of bases not matched to a gene: 10. The CDR3 extends over 16 amino acids. The CDR3 is CASSQAAGTGPYEQYF. As DNA, the CDR3 is TGTGCCAGCAGCCAGGCGGCCGGGACAGGGCCCTACGAGCAGTACTTC.

The J gene is TRBJ2-3, the V gene TRBV5-6, with TRBD2 matching over 12 bases. V was clipped by 1 base and J by 3 bases; unmatched bases: 3. The CDR3 is 16 amino acids. Looked up from germline, CDR1 is SGHDT and CDR2 is YYEEEE. The DNA of the CDR3 is TGTGCCAGCAGCTTGAGACTAGCGGGAGTGACAGATACGCAGTATTTT. Translation gives CASSLRLAGVTDTQYF.

V usage is TRBV14 and J usage is TRBJ2-6; D remains ambiguous. Trimming took off 5 bases at V and 4 bases at J, with 9 bases between the two ends. Germline loops: CDR1 SGHDN, CDR2 FVKESK. The CDR3 is 14 residues long. The CDR3 nucleotides are TGTGCCAGCAGCGCCCGAATGGGGGCCAACGTCCTGACTTTC. Its translation is CASSARMGANVLTF.

This rearrangement joins TRBV19 to TRBJ1-1; a possible D gene is TRBD1 (5 bases). Trimming pared 7 bases from V and 1 base from J, leaving 10 bases between. The germline CDR1 and CDR2 sequences are LNHDA and SQIVND (reference sequence). This CDR3 has 13 residues. This CDR3 reads CASTFQGNTEAFF. CDR3 DNA: TGTGCCAGTACCTTCCAGGGGAACACTGAAGCTTTCTTT.

This clone was recorded once. DNA of the CDR3: TGTGCCAGCAGCCCCACCAGCAACTCGAACACTGAAGCTTTCTTT. It yields the protein CASSPTSNSNTEAFF. This chain links TRBV7-9 with TRBJ1-1; D ambiguous. Looked up from germline, CDR1 is SEHNR and CDR2 is FQNEAQ (reference sequence). V lost 5 bases and J lost 1, with 14 bases in between. This CDR3 spans 15 amino acids.

J is TRBJ1-3 and V is TRBV6-5, with 8 bases fitting TRBD1. CDR3 size: 16 residues. Germline values: CDR1 MNHEY, CDR2 SVGAGI. The V gene end was trimmed by 0 bases and the J gene end by 2 bases; junction bases not matched to a gene: 3. CDR3 nucleotide sequence: TGTGCCAGCAGTTACTCGCGGACAGGGACTGGAAACACCATATATTTT. The encoded protein is CASSYSRTGTGNTIYF.

DNA for the CDR3: TGTGCCAGCAGCGCAGAGTACGAGCAGTACTTC. It codes for CASSAEYEQYF. The genes are TRBV7-9 and TRBJ2-7; no reliable D call. Germline loops: CDR1 SEHNR, CDR2 FQNEAQ (reference sequence). This CDR3 contains 11 residues. Trimming stripped 5 bases from V and 4 bases from J, with 6 bases between. Using reference TRBV7-9 and TRBJ2-7 for the parts outside the CDR3, the full variable domain is DTGVSQNPRHKITKRGQNVTFRCDPISEHNRLYWYRQTLGQGPEFLTYFQNEAQLEKSRLLSDRFSAERPKGSFSTLEIQRTEQGDSAMYLCASSAEYEQYFGPGTRLTVT.

CDR3 sequence (DNA): TGTGCCAGCACTCTCGGCAGGGGAAACGAGCAGTACTTC. It translates to CASTLGRGNEQYF. This rearrangement joins TRBV6-6 to TRBJ2-7; D is perhaps TRBD1 (6 bases). The germline gives CDR1 MNHNY, CDR2 SVGAGI (reference sequence). With 7 bases removed from V and 5 bases from J, the gap between germline ends came to 15 bases. This CDR3 is 13 amino acids long.

The chain joins TRBV9 to TRBJ1-2; 10 bases match TRBD1. V dropped 4 bases and J dropped 4; count of bases not matched to a gene: 10. CDR3 length: 16 amino acids. CDR1 is SGDLS and CDR2 is YYNGEE in the germline V gene. Written as DNA, the CDR3 is TGTGCCAGCAGCCTAATGGGGGGACAGGGGAGCTATGGCTACACCTTC. This sequence encodes CASSLMGGQGSYGYTF.

V gene TRBV7-6 combines with J gene TRBJ1-1; D is perhaps TRBD1 (6 bases). V lost 4 bases and J 3 bases, leaving 12 bases between the germline ends. The germline V gene encodes CDR1 SGHVS and CDR2 FNYEAQ. The CDR3 covers 14 residues. The CDR3, as DNA: TGTGCCAGCAGCTCACAGGGTCTGGACACTGAAGCTTTCTTT. Residues: CASSSQGLDTEAFF.

The V and J genes are TRBV5-5 and TRBJ2-3; a possible D gene is TRBD1 (6 bases). Germline V gene lookup returns CDR1 SGHKS and CDR2 YYEKEE (reference sequence). Trimming shortened V by 0 bases and J by 2 bases, and 13 bases separated the two germline ends. CDR3 size: 16 residues. CDR3 residues: CASSLAGQPTTDTQYF. DNA for the CDR3: TGTGCCAGCAGCTTGGCCGGACAGCCTACCACAGATACGCAGTATTTT. Using reference TRBV5-5 and TRBJ2-3 for the parts outside the CDR3, the full variable domain is DAGVTQSPTHLIKTRGQQVTLRCSPISGHKSVSWYQQVLGQGPQFIFQYYEKEERGRGNFPDRFSARQFPNYSSELNVNALLLGDSALYLCASSLAGQPTTDTQYFGPGTRLTVL.

The gene calls are TRBV19 and TRBJ1-1; D is possibly TRBD1 (6 bases). Germline loops: CDR1 LNHDA, CDR2 SQIVND (reference sequence). The CDR3 has 16 residues. V lost 8 bases, J lost 6 bases, and 25 bases lay in between. The CDR3 here is CASRPPQGRISAEAFF. DNA for the CDR3: TGTGCCAGTCGGCCCCCCCAGGGGAGAATTAGCGCTGAAGCTTTCTTT.

The chain has TRBV6-6 and TRBJ1-1; D might be TRBD1 (6 bases). The V end lost 5 bases, the J end lost 0 bases, and 13 bases lay between the germline ends. The V gene's germline CDR1 is MNHNY and CDR2 SVGAGI (reference sequence). The CDR3 length is 15 residues. CDR3 loop: CASSTQGDMNTEAFF. The CDR3 DNA sequence: TGTGCCAGCAGTACACAAGGGGACATGAACACTGAAGCTTTCTTT.

This chain uses TRBV7-2 with TRBJ1-5, with D unclear. Trimming left V 2 bases short and J 6 bases short, with 5 bases between. The CDR3 spans 12 residues. Germline-derived CDR1 and CDR2 are SGHTA and FQGNSA. CDR3 bases: TGTGCCAGCAGCTTAAACGGTCAGCCCCAGCATTTT. It codes for CASSLNGQPQHF. Full variable domain (missing parts from reference TRBV7-2 and TRBJ1-5): GAGVSQSPSNKVTEKGKDVELRCDPISGHTALYWYRQSLGQGLEFLIYFQGNSAPDKSGLPSDRFSAERTGGSVSTLTIQRTQQEDSAVYLCASSLNGQPQHFGDGTRLSIL.